These T cell receptor beta chains were read from a single sample in a study of cytomegalovirus exposure and HLA in healthy donors. The repertoire was sequenced with immunoSEQ multiplex PCR; TCRdb's copy has only in-frame clones and lacks some. The sample carries fewer than 200,000 clones, 78% recorded once. Source material: PBMCs. These receptors were collected from a female donor in good health and CMV-seronegative. CDR3s include the opening cysteine and the closing phenylalanine or tryptophan. D genes are given only for firm matches. The size entry is marked missing in some rows and otherwise reads once, few, many or a size class.

J: TRBJ2-2; V: TRBV7-2; D: TRBD1; length: 14; size: NA; CDR3: CASSLGQGTGELFF; DNA: TGTGCCAGCAGCTTAGGACAGGGCACCGGGGAGCTGTTTTTT
J: TRBJ1-1; V: TRBV5-1; D: NA; length: 13; size: once; CDR3: CASSTGSGSEAFF; DNA: TGCGCCAGCAGCACGGGGAGTGGGAGTGAAGCTTTCTTT
J: TRBJ1-1; V: TRBV29-1; D: NA; length: 13; size: few; CDR3: CSVSAGGGTEAFF; DNA: TGCAGCGTTTCTGCCGGGGGGGGCACTGAAGCTTTCTTT
J: TRBJ2-1; V: TRBV27; D: TRBD2; length: 16; size: NA; CDR3: CASRAGVVSSYNEQFF; DNA: TGTGCCAGCCGAGCGGGAGTCGTTAGCTCCTACAATGAGCAGTTCTTC
J: TRBJ1-5; V: TRBV6-1; D: TRBD1; length: 16; size: NA; CDR3: CASSDLQGGLSQPQHF; DNA: TGTGCCAGCAGTGATCTGCAAGGGGGCTTGAGTCAGCCCCAGCATTTT
J: TRBJ2-7; V: TRBV7-9; D: NA; length: 15; size: NA; CDR3: CASSPLETTSYEQYF; DNA: TGTGCCAGCAGCCCCCTGGAGACCACCTCCTACGAGCAGTACTTC
J: TRBJ2-7; V: TRBV6-6; D: TRBD1; length: 14; size: few; CDR3: CASSGQGRVNEQYF; DNA: TGTGCCAGCAGCGGACAGGGAAGAGTGAACGAGCAGTACTTC
J: TRBJ1-1; V: TRBV29-1; D: NA; length: 12; size: few; CDR3: CSALRQEGGAFF; DNA: TGCAGCGCGCTAAGGCAGGAGGGGGGGGCTTTCTTT
J: TRBJ2-1; V: TRBV7-2; D: TRBD2; length: 16; size: NA; CDR3: CASSLYPSGGANEQFF; DNA: TGTGCCAGCAGCCTCTATCCTAGCGGGGGGGCTAATGAGCAGTTCTTC
J: TRBJ1-5; V: TRBV4-1; D: NA; length: 15; size: NA; CDR3: CASSSRGSGDQPQHF; DNA: TGCGCCAGCAGCTCAAGGGGGTCAGGGGATCAGCCCCAGCATTTT
J: TRBJ1-1; V: TRBV29-1; D: NA; length: 11; size: NA; CDR3: CSVAVNTEAFF; DNA: TGCAGCGTTGCGGTGAACACTGAAGCTTTCTTT
J: TRBJ1-1; V: TRBV7-9; D: NA; length: 15; size: NA; CDR3: CASSLAEGRGTEAFF; DNA: TGTGCCAGCAGCTTAGCGGAGGGAAGGGGCACTGAAGCTTTCTTT
J: TRBJ2-4; V: TRBV29-1; D: NA; length: 12; size: NA; CDR3: CSVDSGKNIQYF; DNA: TGCAGCGTTGATTCCGGCAAAAACATTCAGTACTTC
J: TRBJ2-2; V: TRBV6-5; D: TRBD2; length: 15; size: NA; CDR3: CASSYSMVTGGGLFF; DNA: TGTGCCAGCAGTTACTCGATGGTCACGGGGGGTGGGCTGTTTTTT
J: TRBJ2-7; V: TRBV19; D: TRBD1; length: 17; size: NA; CDR3: CASSIGFSGQGASEQYF; DNA: TGTGCCAGTAGTATAGGGTTCTCGGGACAGGGGGCATCCGAGCAGTACTTC
J: TRBJ2-7; V: TRBV7-2; D: NA; length: 17; size: NA; CDR3: CASSLLGSRFSPYEQYF; DNA: TGTGCCAGCAGCTTATTAGGATCTAGATTCTCACCCTACGAGCAGTACTTC
J: TRBJ2-7; V: TRBV4-3; D: NA; length: 14; size: NA; CDR3: CASRPTVDSYEQYF; DNA: TGCGCCAGCAGGCCAACGGTTGATTCCTACGAGCAGTACTTC
J: TRBJ2-1; V: TRBV7-2; D: TRBD2; length: 16; size: NA; CDR3: CASSAPYGLVNNEQFF; DNA: TGTGCCAGCAGCGCGCCTTACGGACTAGTGAACAATGAGCAGTTCTTC
J: TRBJ2-1; V: TRBV11-2; D: TRBD2; length: 15; size: NA; CDR3: CASSVAGGLSNEQFF; DNA: TGTGCCAGCAGCGTAGCGGGGGGGTTAAGTAATGAGCAGTTCTTC
J: TRBJ1-2; V: TRBV5-4; D: TRBD1; length: 13; size: NA; CDR3: CASSQQGARGYTF; DNA: TGTGCCAGCAGCCAACAGGGGGCGCGTGGCTACACCTTC
J: TRBJ2-7; V: TRBV2; D: NA; length: 13; size: NA; CDR3: CASSEALSYEQYF; DNA: TGTGCCAGCAGTGAGGCCCTTTCGTACGAGCAGTACTTC
J: TRBJ2-7; V: TRBV6-6; D: NA; length: 13; size: once; CDR3: CASSYFRGIEQYF; DNA: TGTGCCAGCAGTTACTTTCGGGGGATCGAGCAGTACTTC
J: TRBJ1-1; V: TRBV29-1; D: TRBD1; length: 10; size: NA; CDR3: CSVGTEEAFF; DNA: TGCAGCGTCGGGACAGAGGAAGCTTTCTTT